This TCR beta chain was documented in a study of a mutant IDH1 vaccine in newly diagnosed glioma. Study summary: Treated patients, 62.5% male and about 38% female, averaged approximately 40 years of age.

Using immunoSEQ multiplex PCR, the repertoire was profiled, and TCRdb retains in-frame clones only, with some absent. The table has some 57,000 clones, around 80% seen once. Time point denoted: week 35, safety follow-up. Doses of 300 ug of mutant IDH1 20-mer peptide were given with topical imiquimod. All eight of the vaccinations patients received fell in weeks 1, 3, 5, 7, 11, 15, 19 and 23. The donors had new WHO grade 3 or 4 astrocytomas; these were IDH1-mutant and ATRX-lost. This clone rates as large (0.1 to 1%). The target antigen is unknown. The material sequenced was PBMCs, taken from a glioma patient whose treatment included an IDH1 peptide vaccine. The sequence came from a woman aged 18-29 years with glioma.

DNA of the CDR3: TGTGCCAGCAGTGTTTGGGCAGGGGATCAGCCCCAGCATTTT. The encoded protein is CASSVWAGDQPQHF. This chain connects TRBV2 to TRBJ1-5, with D possibly being TRBD1 (6 bases). The CDR3 totals 14 residues. V dropped 4 bases and J dropped 5 bases, with 12 bases sitting between them. Looked up from germline, CDR1 is SNHLY and CDR2 is FYNNEI.